This is a list of T cell receptor beta chains from one sample in a study of memory CD4+ T cells and cytomegalovirus serostatus. Profiled with immunoSEQ multiplex PCR; TCRdb holds only in-frame clones, not every one. The sample holds approximately 26,000 clones, under 85% seen once. Material: memory CD4+ T cells from blood. These receptors were taken from an adult in good health and CMV-seronegative. The conserved cysteine and the conserved F or W are not part of the CDR3 here.

j_call: TRBJ1-2; v_call: TRBV10-3; cdr3_aa: AISESGVLGGRHYGYT
j_call: TRBJ1-2; v_call: TRBV10-3; cdr3_aa: AISEGQGGYT
j_call: TRBJ2-5; v_call: TRBV18; cdr3_aa: ASSGDRQETQY
j_call: TRBJ2-7; v_call: TRBV2; cdr3_aa: ASGRNTYEQY
j_call: TRBJ1-1; v_call: TRBV27; cdr3_aa: ASSSRGGGADNTEAF
j_call: TRBJ1-1; v_call: TRBV19; cdr3_aa: ASSPRVRPEAF
j_call: TRBJ1-4; v_call: TRBV7-8; cdr3_aa: ASSPRDRINEKLF
j_call: TRBJ2-2; v_call: TRBV6-4; cdr3_aa: ASKRDRGFSGELF
j_call: TRBJ2-2; v_call: TRBV5-8; cdr3_aa: ASSFPGELF
j_call: TRBJ2-2; v_call: TRBV19; cdr3_aa: ASTIDSANTGELF
j_call: TRBJ1-2; v_call: TRBV6-6; cdr3_aa: ASSYDRDYYGYT
j_call: TRBJ2-1; v_call: TRBV4-2; cdr3_aa: ASSQFQADSYNEQF
j_call: TRBJ2-1; v_call: TRBV18; cdr3_aa: ASCGQRPEQF
j_call: TRBJ2-5; v_call: TRBV19; cdr3_aa: ASSSRQETQY
j_call: TRBJ2-1; v_call: TRBV6-5; cdr3_aa: ASSGRDRGRSEQF
j_call: TRBJ2-7; v_call: TRBV18; cdr3_aa: ASSPPLTGEDEQY
j_call: TRBJ1-5; v_call: TRBV6-5; cdr3_aa: ASNPGVRPQH
j_call: TRBJ2-4; v_call: TRBV5-1; cdr3_aa: ASSLGGREDIQY
j_call: TRBJ1-2; v_call: TRBV4-3; cdr3_aa: ASRGFGAGYT
j_call: TRBJ2-5; v_call: TRBV7-9; cdr3_aa: ASSPPGLARETQY
j_call: TRBJ2-1; v_call: TRBV10-3; cdr3_aa: AISDPRRNEQF
j_call: TRBJ1-4; v_call: TRBV14; cdr3_aa: ASSRHPLLRGAATNEKLF
j_call: TRBJ1-2; v_call: TRBV29-1; cdr3_aa: SSRGAYGYT
j_call: TRBJ2-4; v_call: TRBV29-1; cdr3_aa: SVGRGEDIQY
j_call: TRBJ2-5; v_call: TRBV7-9; cdr3_aa: ASSWGSQPVETQY
j_call: TRBJ2-7; v_call: TRBV27; cdr3_aa: ASSLSPGERY
j_call: TRBJ1-1; v_call: TRBV5-1; cdr3_aa: ASSIQQGAIAEAF
j_call: TRBJ2-3; v_call: TRBV5-1; cdr3_aa: ASSLEDTQY
j_call: TRBJ2-7; v_call: TRBV27; cdr3_aa: ASSLRTGDRAFVKQY
j_call: TRBJ2-7; v_call: TRBV6-6; cdr3_aa: ASSATDYEQY
j_call: TRBJ2-2; v_call: TRBV30; cdr3_aa: AWSGQWGELF
j_call: TRBJ2-3; v_call: TRBV27; cdr3_aa: ASRAGGTDTQY
j_call: TRBJ2-7; v_call: TRBV14; cdr3_aa: ASSQDRGQVFYEQY
j_call: TRBJ1-5; v_call: TRBV19; cdr3_aa: ASSIARPGGYQPQH
j_call: TRBJ1-2; v_call: TRBV7-2; cdr3_aa: ASSPQAGGYT